This is a list of T cell receptor beta chains from one sample in a study of cytomegalovirus exposure and HLA in healthy donors. Profiled with immunoSEQ multiplex PCR; TCRdb holds only in-frame clones, not every one. This repertoire shows some 120,000 clones, around three quarters found once; its top ten account for 1.2%. Material: PBMCs. The receptors were sampled from a female donor in good health and CMV-seronegative. The CDR3 runs from the conserved cysteine through the conserved F or W. A D gene is named only where the DNA matches it firmly. Clone sizes are given selectively: once, few, many, or a class where the clone is expanded.

TRBJ1-2 TRBV5-1 NA TRBD1 TGCGCCAGCAGCTTGGCCAGGGGGATTGACTATGGCTACACCTTC CASSLARGIDYGYTF
TRBJ2-1 TRBV11-3 NA NA TGTGCCAGCAGCCCCTGGGGGGCGGGGGATGAGCAGTTCTTC CASSPWGAGDEQFF
TRBJ2-5 TRBV11-3 few TRBD1 TGTGCCAGCAGCTTTCAGGGGGCGCGGGAGACCCAGTACTTC CASSFQGARETQYF
TRBJ1-5 TRBV28 once NA TGTGCCAGCACCGAATATCCAGGGTACAATCAGCCCCAGCATTTT CASTEYPGYNQPQHF
TRBJ2-5 TRBV9 NA NA TGTGCCAGCAGCCAAAGCGGACAGAAAGAGACCCAGTACTTC CASSQSGQKETQYF
TRBJ1-1 TRBV2 once NA TGTGCCAGCCGGGAATACACTGAAGCTTTCTTT CASREYTEAFF
TRBJ1-1 TRBV11-3 NA NA TGTGCCAGCAGCTTTAGCCAAGAAGCTTTCTTT CASSFSQEAFF
TRBJ1-2 TRBV11-2 NA NA TGTGCCAGCAGCTTCGGACAGTGGGGCTACACCTTC CASSFGQWGYTF
TRBJ1-2 TRBV11-1 NA NA TGTGCCAGCAGCTTAACCCCAGGGTCCAACTATGGCTACACCTTC CASSLTPGSNYGYTF
TRBJ2-7 TRBV30 NA NA TGTGCCTGGAGTGTACTTTACGAGCAGTACTTC CAWSVLYEQYF
TRBJ2-6 TRBV19 NA NA TGTGCCAGTAGTATTCGCGGAGGGTCCGGGGCCAACGTCCTGACTTTC CASSIRGGSGANVLTF
TRBJ2-7 TRBV27 NA NA TGTGCCAGCAGTTTATCGTACAGCAGCTCCTACGAGCAGTACTTC CASSLSYSSSYEQYF
TRBJ2-3 TRBV7-6 few TRBD2 TGTGCCAGCAGCTGGGGGACTAGCGGGGCGACAGATACGCAGTATTTT CASSWGTSGATDTQYF
TRBJ2-3 TRBV6-5 NA NA TGTGCCAGCAGTTGGGGACTCTCGCGAGATACGCAGTATTTT CASSWGLSRDTQYF
TRBJ1-1 TRBV7-9 NA NA TGTTCCAGCACCGCGAAGGAGATTAACACTGAAGCTTTCTTT CSSTAKEINTEAFF
TRBJ1-2 TRBV2 NA TRBD1 TGTGCCACCCAGGGGGCGATAGGCTACACCTTC CATQGAIGYTF
TRBJ1-1 TRBV7-9 NA NA TGTGCCAGCAGCTTACTTCTCGGACAGGAAGCTTTCTTT CASSLLLGQEAFF
TRBJ2-1 TRBV28 NA TRBD1 TGTGCCAGCAGTCACCCGGGACAGGTCTACAATGAGCAGTTCTTC CASSHPGQVYNEQFF
TRBJ2-3 TRBV18 NA NA TGTGCCAGCTCGACCGGGGCCGGGGGGCCTAAGAGCACAGATACGCAGTATTTT CASSTGAGGPKSTDTQYF
TRBJ1-5 TRBV7-9 few NA TGTGCCAGCAGCTTAGGGGGGGGTCAGCCCCAGCATTTT CASSLGGGQPQHF
TRBJ1-5 TRBV28 NA NA TGTGCCAGCAGTTTACCCGGTCAGCCCCAGCATTTT CASSLPGQPQHF
TRBJ1-2 TRBV27 NA NA TGTGCCAGCAGTTTAATAGGCGGCCTGTTCGCTGGCTACACCTTC CASSLIGGLFAGYTF
TRBJ2-1 TRBV28 NA TRBD1 TGTGCCAGCAGTCAATGGGACAGCAATGAGCAGTTCTTC CASSQWDSNEQFF
TRBJ2-2 TRBV6-4 NA NA TGTGCCAGCAGTGACTCCGTCGGGGGACCGGGGGAGCTGTTTTTT CASSDSVGGPGELFF
TRBJ2-7 TRBV7-9 NA TRBD1 TGTGCCAGCAGCCTAACAGGGGGCGACTACGAGCAGTACTTC CASSLTGGDYEQYF
TRBJ2-5 TRBV6-1 NA TRBD1 TGTGCCAGCAGGGGACAGTTCGGAGAGACCCAGTACTTC CASRGQFGETQYF
TRBJ1-4 TRBV28 NA NA TGTGCCAGCAGTTTCATTTTTGGGCCTGCAACTAATGAAAAACTGTTTTTT CASSFIFGPATNEKLFF
TRBJ2-5 TRBV2 NA TRBD2 TGTGCCAGCAGTCCCCTAGCGGGGGGACGAGAGACCCAGTACTTC CASSPLAGGRETQYF
TRBJ2-7 TRBV6-1 NA NA TGTGCCAGCAGTGATAGACCGGACACGAGCTCCTACGAGCAGTACTTC CASSDRPDTSSYEQYF
TRBJ2-3 TRBV6-5 few NA TGTGCCAGCAGTCGGACAGAAACAGATACGCAGTATTTT CASSRTETDTQYF
TRBJ2-1 TRBV5-6 NA NA TGTGCCAGCAGCTTGTTCCACGCTCCCCTAAACAATGAGCAGTTCTTC CASSLFHAPLNNEQFF
TRBJ2-1 TRBV14 few TRBD2 TGTGCCAGCAGCCAAGATTTCGGACTAGCGGGGGGGAAGGATGAGCAGTTCTTC CASSQDFGLAGGKDEQFF
TRBJ2-7 TRBV5-1 NA TRBD2 TGCGCCAGCAGCTTGTCGTGGGAGGGCCTCTCCGAGCAGTACTTC CASSLSWEGLSEQYF
TRBJ2-2 TRBV14 NA NA TGTGCCAGCAGCCAAGTTCTGGCTGGGGAGCTGTTTTTT CASSQVLAGELFF
TRBJ2-1 TRBV4-1 once NA TGCGCCAGCAGCCAAGGCCGCGGCAAATCACGCTACAATGAGCAGTTCTTC CASSQGRGKSRYNEQFF
TRBJ2-7 TRBV7-9 NA TRBD2 TGTGCCAGCAGCTTTAGCGGGAGTAGATACGAGCAGTACTTC CASSFSGSRYEQYF
TRBJ2-7 TRBV30 NA TRBD1 TGTGCCTGGAGTGTACCCAGGACAGGGCCTTCCTACGAGCAGTACTTC CAWSVPRTGPSYEQYF
TRBJ2-7 TRBV7-8 NA NA TGTGCCAGCAGCTTTGAGCCTTACGAGCAGTACTTC CASSFEPYEQYF
TRBJ2-7 TRBV9 NA TRBD2 TGTGCCAGCAGCAAAGGACTAGCGGCAACCTACGAGCAGTACTTC CASSKGLAATYEQYF
TRBJ2-6 TRBV4-2 NA NA TGTGCCAGCAGCCTCGGAAGCGTCTCTGGGGCCAACGGCCTGACTTTC CASSLGSVSGANGLTF
TRBJ2-5 TRBV6-5 NA TRBD2 TGTGCCAGCAGTTCCACTAGCGGGAGAGACTTC CASSSTSGRDF
TRBJ2-7 TRBV28 NA TRBD2 TGTGCCAGCAGATCCGGGACTAGCGGGACCTCCTACGAGCAGTACTTC CASRSGTSGTSYEQYF
TRBJ2-5 TRBV6-1 NA TRBD1 TGTGCCAGCAGTGAAAAGAGGACAGGGGGAGGGACCCAGTACTTC CASSEKRTGGGTQYF
TRBJ2-5 TRBV7-2 NA TRBD1 TGTGCCAGCAGCTCACAGGGGTGGGGGACCCAGTACTTC CASSSQGWGTQYF
TRBJ1-2 TRBV6-5 NA NA TGTGCCAGCAGTTACAGTGCGCTAAACGACTATGGCTACACCTTC CASSYSALNDYGYTF
TRBJ1-6 TRBV2 NA TRBD1 TGTGCCAGCACTGGGGACAGGGGAGGGGGTTCACCCCTCCACTTT CASTGDRGGGSPLHF
TRBJ1-1 TRBV30 NA NA TGTGCCTGGAGGGACCAGGGGAACACTGAAGCTTTCTTT CAWRDQGNTEAFF
TRBJ2-7 TRBV20-1 once NA TGCAGTGCCAGGACAGCCTACGAGCAGTACTTC CSARTAYEQYF
TRBJ2-5 TRBV5-1 NA NA TGCGCCAGCAGCCCTGGAGGTCCTAGCGTCCCAAAGTACTTC CASSPGGPSVPKYF
TRBJ1-2 TRBV6-1 NA NA TGTGCCAGCAGTGAACTAGGCAGCCACCCCTATGGCTACACCTTC CASSELGSHPYGYTF
TRBJ2-1 TRBV7-8 NA TRBD1 TGTGCCAGCAGCTTGGACAGGGTCCATGAGCAGTTCTTC CASSLDRVHEQFF
TRBJ1-2 TRBV6-5 NA TRBD1 TGTGCCACCAGATTACAGGGGATCAGGGGCTACACCTTC CATRLQGIRGYTF